This is a list of T cell receptor beta chains from one sample in a study of cytomegalovirus exposure and HLA in healthy donors. Measured with immunoSEQ multiplex PCR; TCRdb has only the in-frame clones, and not every one. The sample has about 130,000 clones, approximately 80% seen once. The sequenced material came from PBMCs. The receptors shown here come from a man in his forties in good health and CMV-seronegative. The CDR3 runs from the conserved cysteine through the conserved F or W. Each record gives: clone size, D gene, V gene, J gene, CDR3 protein, CDR3 DNA. The D gene is left open where the match is weak. Clone size, where shown, is once, few, many, or a class for clones that have expanded.

abundance: .
d_gene: .
v_gene: TRBV30
j_gene: TRBJ2-2
CDR3aa: CARKRERELFF
CDR3nt: TGTGCCAGAAAAAGGGAGCGGGAGCTGTTTTTT

abundance: few
d_gene: .
v_gene: TRBV5-6
j_gene: TRBJ1-5
CDR3aa: CASSVRGTSNQPQHF
CDR3nt: TGTGCCAGCAGCGTCCGGGGGACTAGCAATCAGCCCCAGCATTTT

abundance: few
d_gene: .
v_gene: TRBV7-3
j_gene: TRBJ2-2
CDR3aa: CASSLSEARELFF
CDR3nt: TGTGCCAGCAGCTTAAGCGAGGCCCGGGAGCTGTTTTTT

abundance: .
d_gene: .
v_gene: TRBV7-9
j_gene: TRBJ2-5
CDR3aa: CASSFVGPGETQYF
CDR3nt: TGTGCCAGCAGCTTCGTCGGTCCGGGAGAGACCCAGTACTTC

abundance: .
d_gene: .
v_gene: TRBV5-5
j_gene: TRBJ2-7
CDR3aa: CASSGPAYEQYF
CDR3nt: TGTGCCAGCAGCGGGCCAGCCTACGAGCAGTACTTC

abundance: .
d_gene: .
v_gene: TRBV6-4
j_gene: TRBJ1-5
CDR3aa: CASSGGGRGFNQPQHF
CDR3nt: TGTGCCAGCAGTGGTGGAGGCAGGGGCTTTAACCAGCCCCAGCATTTT

abundance: .
d_gene: TRBD1
v_gene: TRBV29-1
j_gene: TRBJ1-1
CDR3aa: CSAGGQGNTEAFF
CDR3nt: TGCAGCGCTGGAGGACAGGGGAACACTGAAGCTTTCTTT

abundance: .
d_gene: .
v_gene: TRBV27
j_gene: TRBJ2-5
CDR3aa: CASSPNQETQYF
CDR3nt: TGTGCCAGCAGTCCCAACCAAGAGACCCAGTACTTC

abundance: .
d_gene: TRBD1
v_gene: TRBV5-1
j_gene: TRBJ1-1
CDR3aa: CASSPRQGAGTEAFF
CDR3nt: TGCGCCAGCAGCCCCCGACAGGGGGCGGGCACTGAAGCTTTCTTT

abundance: .
d_gene: TRBD1
v_gene: TRBV15
j_gene: TRBJ2-5
CDR3aa: CATSSALTGLEETQYF
CDR3nt: TGTGCCACCAGCAGCGCACTGACAGGGTTGGAAGAGACCCAGTACTTC

abundance: .
d_gene: .
v_gene: TRBV10-3
j_gene: TRBJ1-2
CDR3aa: CAISPGYGYTF
CDR3nt: TGTGCCATAAGCCCCGGGTATGGCTACACCTTC

abundance: .
d_gene: .
v_gene: TRBV7-9
j_gene: TRBJ1-4
CDR3aa: CASSLGVGGEKLFF
CDR3nt: TGTGCCAGCAGCTTAGGAGTGGGAGGAGAAAAACTGTTTTTT

abundance: .
d_gene: .
v_gene: TRBV20-1
j_gene: TRBJ1-1
CDR3aa: CSAPGYTEAFF
CDR3nt: TGCAGTGCTCCAGGGTACACTGAAGCTTTCTTT

abundance: .
d_gene: .
v_gene: TRBV10-3
j_gene: TRBJ2-5
CDR3aa: CAISDPTKRKETQYF
CDR3nt: TGTGCCATCAGTGATCCTACAAAGCGGAAAGAGACCCAGTACTTC

abundance: .
d_gene: TRBD1
v_gene: TRBV18
j_gene: TRBJ2-6
CDR3aa: CASSRTGVGANVLTF
CDR3nt: TGTGCCAGCTCACGGACAGGGGTTGGGGCCAACGTCCTGACTTTC

abundance: .
d_gene: TRBD2
v_gene: TRBV6-5
j_gene: TRBJ2-5
CDR3aa: CASSRGEETQYF
CDR3nt: TGTGCCAGCAGCCGGGGGGAAGAGACCCAGTACTTC

abundance: .
d_gene: TRBD1
v_gene: TRBV14
j_gene: TRBJ1-4
CDR3aa: CASSLRTGTGEKLFF
CDR3nt: TGTGCCAGCAGCCTCCGGACAGGGACGGGGGAAAAACTGTTTTTT

abundance: .
d_gene: TRBD2
v_gene: TRBV2
j_gene: TRBJ2-5
CDR3aa: CASSYSATSGGLTETQYF
CDR3nt: TGTGCCAGCAGCTATTCGGCTACTAGCGGGGGGCTCACCGAGACCCAGTACTTC

abundance: .
d_gene: .
v_gene: TRBV5-4
j_gene: TRBJ1-5
CDR3aa: CASSLDRYQPQHF
CDR3nt: TGTGCCAGCAGCTTGGATAGATATCAGCCCCAGCATTTT

abundance: .
d_gene: .
v_gene: TRBV6-5
j_gene: TRBJ2-7
CDR3aa: CASSVAAFSYEQYF
CDR3nt: TGTGCCAGCAGCGTAGCGGCATTCTCCTACGAGCAGTACTTC

abundance: .
d_gene: TRBD1
v_gene: TRBV2
j_gene: TRBJ2-7
CDR3aa: CASKGQVYEQYF
CDR3nt: TGTGCCAGCAAGGGACAGGTCTACGAGCAGTACTTC

abundance: .
d_gene: .
v_gene: TRBV29-1
j_gene: TRBJ1-4
CDR3aa: CSVEGQGSEKLFF
CDR3nt: TGCAGCGTTGAGGGGCAGGGTAGTGAAAAACTGTTTTTT

abundance: .
d_gene: TRBD1
v_gene: TRBV11-2
j_gene: TRBJ1-2
CDR3aa: CASSVPRQGNYGYTF
CDR3nt: TGTGCCAGCAGCGTGCCCCGACAGGGGAACTATGGCTACACCTTC

abundance: once
d_gene: .
v_gene: TRBV12-5
j_gene: TRBJ1-2
CDR3aa: CASGRDIYGYTF
CDR3nt: TGTGCTAGTGGCCGGGACATCTATGGCTACACCTTC

abundance: .
d_gene: .
v_gene: TRBV7-9
j_gene: TRBJ1-1
CDR3aa: CASTPGWGLGAEAFF
CDR3nt: TGTGCCAGCACCCCCGGGTGGGGCCTAGGGGCTGAAGCTTTCTTT

abundance: .
d_gene: .
v_gene: TRBV11-3
j_gene: TRBJ2-6
CDR3aa: CASSSRAGANVLTF
CDR3nt: TGTGCCAGCAGCTCGAGGGCTGGGGCCAACGTCCTGACTTTC

abundance: .
d_gene: .
v_gene: TRBV13
j_gene: TRBJ2-7
CDR3aa: CASSLVSYEQYF
CDR3nt: TGTGCCAGCAGCTTAGTCAGCTACGAGCAGTACTTC

abundance: .
d_gene: .
v_gene: TRBV9
j_gene: TRBJ2-7
CDR3aa: CASSVTGTILLGEQYF
CDR3nt: TGTGCCAGCAGCGTTACCGGGACAATCTTGCTGGGGGAGCAGTACTTC

abundance: .
d_gene: TRBD1
v_gene: TRBV5-5
j_gene: TRBJ2-2
CDR3aa: CASKHPGQGAVGELFF
CDR3nt: TGTGCCAGCAAGCACCCGGGACAGGGGGCTGTCGGGGAGCTGTTTTTT

abundance: .
d_gene: TRBD1
v_gene: TRBV12-5
j_gene: TRBJ2-7
CDR3aa: CASAITQGIRYEQYF
CDR3nt: TGTGCTAGTGCCATCACACAGGGGATCCGATACGAGCAGTACTTC

abundance: .
d_gene: .
v_gene: TRBV6-5
j_gene: TRBJ1-1
CDR3aa: CASRPDRYTEAFF
CDR3nt: TGTGCCAGCAGGCCCGACAGATACACTGAAGCTTTCTTT

abundance: .
d_gene: .
v_gene: TRBV28
j_gene: TRBJ1-1
CDR3aa: CASRGGGAVTEAFF
CDR3nt: TGTGCCAGCAGAGGGGGGGGAGCCGTAACTGAAGCTTTCTTT

abundance: once
d_gene: .
v_gene: TRBV5-1
j_gene: TRBJ1-3
CDR3aa: CASSEPGNTIYF
CDR3nt: TGCGCCAGCAGTGAGCCTGGAAACACCATATATTTT

abundance: .
d_gene: .
v_gene: TRBV5-4
j_gene: TRBJ2-7
CDR3aa: CASSLISSTPYEQYF
CDR3nt: TGTGCCAGCAGCCTGATTAGCAGTACCCCCTACGAGCAGTACTTC

abundance: .
d_gene: TRBD1
v_gene: TRBV5-6
j_gene: TRBJ2-4
CDR3aa: CASSLAGQGISKNIQYF
CDR3nt: TGTGCCAGCAGCTTGGCGGGACAGGGGATTTCCAAAAACATTCAGTACTTC

abundance: .
d_gene: TRBD1
v_gene: TRBV4-2
j_gene: TRBJ1-2
CDR3aa: CASSQFLGQDYGYTF
CDR3nt: TGTGCCAGCAGCCAATTCCTCGGACAGGACTATGGCTACACCTTC

abundance: .
d_gene: .
v_gene: TRBV13
j_gene: TRBJ2-5
CDR3aa: CASAGEEETQYF
CDR3nt: TGTGCCAGCGCCGGGGAGGAAGAGACCCAGTACTTC

abundance: .
d_gene: TRBD2
v_gene: TRBV9
j_gene: TRBJ2-3
CDR3aa: CASTPTGTSSLGTQYF
CDR3nt: TGTGCCAGCACTCCCACCGGGACTAGCTCCCTGGGGACGCAGTATTTT

abundance: .
d_gene: .
v_gene: TRBV27
j_gene: TRBJ1-1
CDR3aa: CASSRGQNTEAFF
CDR3nt: TGTGCCAGCAGCAGGGGCCAGAACACTGAAGCTTTCTTT

abundance: .
d_gene: TRBD2
v_gene: TRBV2
j_gene: TRBJ2-2
CDR3aa: CASSGGQINTGELFF
CDR3nt: TGTGCCAGTAGCGGGGGACAGATAAACACCGGGGAGCTGTTTTTT

abundance: .
d_gene: TRBD1
v_gene: TRBV4-2
j_gene: TRBJ2-3
CDR3aa: CASSRRDRAPDTQYF
CDR3nt: TGTGCCAGCAGCCGTCGGGACAGGGCCCCAGATACGCAGTATTTT

abundance: .
d_gene: TRBD1
v_gene: TRBV28
j_gene: TRBJ1-2
CDR3aa: CASRRDRGEYYGYTF
CDR3nt: TGTGCCAGCAGACGAGACAGGGGCGAGTACTATGGCTACACCTTC

abundance: .
d_gene: .
v_gene: TRBV28
j_gene: TRBJ1-6
CDR3aa: CASRGSEGGGSPLHF
CDR3nt: TGTGCCAGCCGGGGGAGTGAGGGTGGTGGTTCACCCCTCCACTTT

abundance: .
d_gene: TRBD2
v_gene: TRBV4-2
j_gene: TRBJ2-5
CDR3aa: CASSSSGEQETQYF
CDR3nt: TGTGCCAGCAGCTCAAGCGGGGAACAAGAGACCCAGTACTTC

abundance: .
d_gene: .
v_gene: TRBV13
j_gene: TRBJ2-7
CDR3aa: CASSPTGRGPNYEQYF
CDR3nt: TGTGCCAGCAGCCCTACAGGGAGAGGGCCAAACTACGAGCAGTACTTC

abundance: few
d_gene: .
v_gene: TRBV28
j_gene: TRBJ1-1
CDR3aa: CASSLDRREAFF
CDR3nt: TGTGCCAGCAGTTTAGATCGCCGGGAAGCTTTCTTT

abundance: once
d_gene: .
v_gene: TRBV5-1
j_gene: TRBJ2-7
CDR3aa: CASSSDTGAYEQYF
CDR3nt: TGCGCCAGCAGCTCCGACACAGGAGCCTACGAGCAGTACTTC

abundance: few
d_gene: TRBD2
v_gene: TRBV5-1
j_gene: TRBJ2-7
CDR3aa: CASSWLAGHSGEQYF
CDR3nt: TGCGCCAGCAGCTGGCTAGCGGGACATTCGGGGGAGCAGTACTTC

abundance: .
d_gene: .
v_gene: TRBV5-1
j_gene: TRBJ2-1
CDR3aa: CASRRGEYNEQFF
CDR3nt: TGCGCCAGCCGAAGGGGCGAGTACAATGAGCAGTTCTTC

abundance: few
d_gene: .
v_gene: TRBV7-2
j_gene: TRBJ2-3
CDR3aa: CASSPNGGVTQYF
CDR3nt: TGTGCCAGCAGCCCTAACGGGGGAGTGACGCAGTATTTT